This T cell receptor beta chain derives from a study of shared clonotypes between healthy human individuals. Study-wide context: Participating donors consisted of two women and three men aged 18 to 49.

Naive CD8 cells were CD45RO-negative, positively selected for CCR7, excluding terminally differentiated effector memory CD45RA+ cells. Study findings and constraints: Limitation of the genetic and exposure-history diversity represented came from the few donors.

To note about this clone: The antigen is not known.

The V gene's germline CDR1 is SQVTM and CDR2 ANQGSEA. The CDR3 loop spans 12 amino acids. V was shortened by 6 bases and J by 4 bases, with 12 bases between the two germline ends. For sorted subsets, about 0.2 ug DNA per replicate equaled approximately 32,000 T cell genomes. Measured with immunoSEQ multiplex PCR; TCRdb has only the in-frame clones, and not every one. The sample lists about 800,000 clones; about 96% were seen once. The chain uses TRBV29-1 and TRBJ1-1; possible D gene TRBD1, 5 bases. This TCR was sampled from a man aged 30 to 39 in good health. Sample: naive CD8+ T cells sorted from blood. CDR3 region: CSVPPGGTEAFF. The DNA of the CDR3 is TGCAGCGTGCCCCCCGGGGGCACTGAAGCTTTCTTT.